These T cell receptor beta chains were read from a single sample in a study of CD8+CD57+ T cells in acquired aplastic anemia. A single record per CDR3 protein comes from TCRdb applying MiXCR to the reads. The data contain 180,000 or so distinct CDR3 sequences, 48% of them singletons. The sample consisted of sorted CD4+, CD8+, or CD8+CD57+ T cells (not recorded which) from PBMCs. The source of these receptors is a human donor with aplastic anemia. CDR3s leave out the opening cysteine and the closing phenylalanine or tryptophan.

TRBV25-1	TRBJ1-2	ASSREGSSYGYT
TRBV9	TRBJ2-2	ASSVGQGVFTGELF
TRBV20-1	TRBJ2-3	SARKVAGGPADTQY
TRBV12-3/TRBV12-4	TRBJ1-1	ASTHLPVNTEAF
TRBV7-6	TRBJ2-1	ASSRERHYNEQF
TRBV20-1	TRBJ2-1	STDRGVYNEQF
TRBV28	TRBJ2-4	ASSFWRAEDIQY
TRBV20-1	TRBJ1-3	SASWRSTIY
TRBV7-8	TRBJ1-5	ASSLNLVSNQPQH
TRBV10-3	TRBJ1-5	AISDRGFNQPQH
TRBV20-1	TRBJ2-1	SARDASSYNEQF
TRBV5-1	TRBJ2-5	ASSLERRGACH
TRBV20-1	TRBJ1-6	SDRQGTSPLH
TRBV6-1	TRBJ2-1	ASSVSGRANNEQF
TRBV2	TRBJ1-2	ASSPEYGYT
TRBV9	TRBJ2-1	ASSVAGTDFGEQF
TRBV2	TRBJ2-3	ASSRGLAGYTDTQY
TRBV9	TRBJ1-2	ASSVGTTGGKDGYT
TRBV7-2	TRBJ1-5	ASSFQGKGNQPQH
TRBV20-1	TRBJ1-1	STTPGSPKAF
TRBV6-1	TRBJ1-1	ASGQGGNTEAF
TRBV29-1	TRBJ1-2	SDTDSSNYGYT
TRBV15	TRBJ1-2	ATSRDNEGAFNYGYT
TRBV5-5	TRBJ2-6	ASSSPAGANVLT
TRBV11-1	TRBJ1-1	ASSPGVVGGQWVIEAF
TRBV29-1	TRBJ1-2	SVEGFLDNYGYT
TRBV7-9	TRBJ2-6	ASRSGSGANVLT
TRBV7-9	TRBJ2-3	ASSFGGQDTQY
TRBV19	TRBJ1-4	ASSTTGVGKKLF
TRBV20-1	TRBJ2-7	SAPGQSSYEQY
TRBV2	TRBJ1-1	ARLRPGQLNTEAF
TRBV2	TRBJ2-1	ASISFGGGGNEQF
TRBV5-1	TRBJ1-2	ASRLYRVHDGYT
TRBV20-1	TRBJ1-1	SAKEGSTEAF
TRBV20-1	TRBJ2-3	SGNHGRGTDTQY
TRBV20-1	TRBJ2-7	SASSAERFILYEQY
TRBV7-2	TRBJ2-7	ASTNYGGGRYEQY
TRBV7-8	TRBJ2-3	ASSLRPDRADTQY
TRBV7-8	TRBJ1-6	ASSPRQGASPLH
TRBV10-3	TRBJ2-6	AISESFNGANVLT
TRBV10-3	TRBJ2-7	AIAGRYEQY
TRBV29-1	TRBJ2-5	SQRTGVETQY
TRBV7-9	TRBJ1-1	ASSLSGPEAF
TRBV29-1	TRBJ1-4	SAEGANEKLF
TRBV2	TRBJ2-1	ASIREGIYNEQF
TRBV5-1	TRBJ1-4	ASRTGNEKLF
TRBV15	TRBJ2-6	ATSKGASGANVLT
TRBV19	TRBJ2-5	ASREVGLEQETQY
TRBV5-1	TRBJ1-1	ASSLAGTASFNTEAF
TRBV5-4	TRBJ2-7	ASSSGTSGRAGEQY
TRBV11-1	TRBJ2-3	ASSLETGSLRDTQY
TRBV20-1	TRBJ2-1	SARDESHLTARGEQF
TRBV7-9	TRBJ1-1	ASSLQAEAF